The present T cell receptor (beta chain) was sequenced within a study of cytomegalovirus exposure and HLA in healthy donors. The V and J ends lost 9 bases and 5 bases, in that order; junction bases with no gene match: 20. Germline values: CDR1 SGHNT, CDR2 YYREEE (reference sequence). The CDR3 has 17 residues. Comments on this clone: Its target is not known.

General observations from the study: Within an earlier analysis, most TCR beta V segments proved productive either about 90% or about 30% of the time.

Researchers ran the PCR with 60 Vbeta and 13 Jbeta primers. In the original processing: Later analysis identified some 80 million unique TCR beta chains, roughly 11 million shared. Repertoires were generated with immunoSEQ multiplex PCR, while TCRdb's copy carries only in-frame clones and drops some. Clone size and the V and J calls come from that table; the DNA yielded D and trimming. Of about 98,000 clones in the sample, approximately 79% are singletons; the top ten hold roughly 1.8%. Sequenced: PBMCs. The TCR originated in a male donor in good health and CMV-seronegative. The chain carries TRBV5-4 and TRBJ1-1, with TRBD1 identical over 9 bases. CDR3 loop: CAITTGGGRELGTEAFF. In DNA, the CDR3 is TGTGCCATCACAACAGGGGGCGGCCGGGAGTTGGGAACTGAAGCTTTCTTT.